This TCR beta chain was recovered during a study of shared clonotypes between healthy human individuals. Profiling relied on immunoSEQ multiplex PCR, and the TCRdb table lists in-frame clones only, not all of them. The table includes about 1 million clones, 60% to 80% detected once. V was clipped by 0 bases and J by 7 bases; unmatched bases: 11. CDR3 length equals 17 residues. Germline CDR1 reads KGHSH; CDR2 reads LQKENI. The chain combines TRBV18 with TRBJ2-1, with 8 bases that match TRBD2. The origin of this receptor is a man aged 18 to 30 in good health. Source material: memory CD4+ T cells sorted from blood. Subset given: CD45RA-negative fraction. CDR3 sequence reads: CASSPPVLAGIPNEQFF. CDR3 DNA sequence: TGTGCCAGCTCACCACCGGTGCTAGCGGGTATACCGAATGAGCAGTTCTTC.